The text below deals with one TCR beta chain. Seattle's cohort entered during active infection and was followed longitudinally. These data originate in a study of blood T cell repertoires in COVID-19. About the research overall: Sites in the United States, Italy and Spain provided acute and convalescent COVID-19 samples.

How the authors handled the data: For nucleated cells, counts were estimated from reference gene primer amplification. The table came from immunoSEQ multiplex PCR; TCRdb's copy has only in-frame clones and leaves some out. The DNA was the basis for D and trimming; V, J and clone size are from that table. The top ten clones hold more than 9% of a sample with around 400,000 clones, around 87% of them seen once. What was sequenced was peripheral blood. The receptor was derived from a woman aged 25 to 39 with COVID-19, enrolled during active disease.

In DNA, the CDR3 is TGTGCCAGCAGCAACGGGACTAGCGGTTCCTACGAGCAGTACTTC. Translated, it gives CASSNGTSGSYEQYF. The chain links TRBV7-9 to TRBJ2-7; 11 bases map to TRBD2. Germline-derived CDR1 and CDR2 are SEHNR and FQNEAQ (reference sequence). The length of the CDR3 is 15 residues. V lost 5 bases and J lost 1; bases outside the gene matches: 4. The full variable domain, completed using reference TRBV7-9 and TRBJ2-7, is DTGVSQNPRHKITKRGQNVTFRCDPISEHNRLYWYRQTLGQGPEFLTYFQNEAQLEKSRLLSDRFSAERPKGSFSTLEIQRTEQGDSAMYLCASSNGTSGSYEQYFGPGTRLTVT.